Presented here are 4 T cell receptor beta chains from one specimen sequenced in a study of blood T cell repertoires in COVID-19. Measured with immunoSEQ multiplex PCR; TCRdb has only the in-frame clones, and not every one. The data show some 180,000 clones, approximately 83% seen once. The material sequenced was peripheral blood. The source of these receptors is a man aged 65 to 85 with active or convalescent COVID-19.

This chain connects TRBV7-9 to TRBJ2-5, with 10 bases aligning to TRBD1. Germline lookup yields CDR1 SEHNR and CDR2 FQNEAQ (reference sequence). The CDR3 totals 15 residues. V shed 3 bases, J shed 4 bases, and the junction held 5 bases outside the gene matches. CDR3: CASSFWTGGGETQYF. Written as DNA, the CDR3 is TGTGCCAGCAGCTTCTGGACAGGGGGTGGAGAGACCCAGTACTTC. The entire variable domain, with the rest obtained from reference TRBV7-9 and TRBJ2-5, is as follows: DTGVSQNPRHKITKRGQNVTFRCDPISEHNRLYWYRQTLGQGPEFLTYFQNEAQLEKSRLLSDRFSAERPKGSFSTLEIQRTEQGDSAMYLCASSFWTGGGETQYFGPGTRLLVL.

The CDR3 loop reads CASSRGSGGLQETQYF. CDR3 DNA: TGCGCCAGCAGTCGGGGTAGCGGGGGCTTACAAGAGACCCAGTACTTC. The chain couples TRBV5-1 to TRBJ2-5; 9 bases fit TRBD2. Germline CDR1 reads SGHRS; CDR2 reads YFSETQ. The junction had 10 bases not matched to a gene; V was cut back by 5 bases and J by 2 bases. The CDR3 has 16 amino acids. The whole variable domain, filled in from reference TRBV5-1 and TRBJ2-5, reads KAGVTQTPRYLIKTRGQQVTLSCSPISGHRSVSWYQQTPGQGLQFLFEYFSETQRNKGNFPGRFSGRQFSNSRSEMNVSTLELGDSALYLCASSRGSGGLQETQYFGPGTRLLVL.

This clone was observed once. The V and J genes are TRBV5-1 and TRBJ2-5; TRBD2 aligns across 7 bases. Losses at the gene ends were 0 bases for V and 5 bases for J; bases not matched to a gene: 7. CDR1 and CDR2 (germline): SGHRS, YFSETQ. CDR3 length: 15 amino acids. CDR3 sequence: CASSLATSLSETQYF. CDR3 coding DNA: TGCGCCAGCAGCTTGGCGACTAGCTTATCGGAGACCCAGTACTTC.

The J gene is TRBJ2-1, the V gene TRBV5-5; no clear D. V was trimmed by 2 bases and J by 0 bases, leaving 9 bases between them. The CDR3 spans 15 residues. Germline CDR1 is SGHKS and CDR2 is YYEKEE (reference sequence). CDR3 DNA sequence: TGTGCCAGCAGCTTTCGTGATAGCTCCTACAATGAGCAGTTCTTC. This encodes CASSFRDSSYNEQFF.